A single TCR beta chain is shown here with its context. Its antigen is as yet unknown. Germline V gene lookup returns CDR1 SGHTA and CDR2 FQGNSA. Trimming removed 1 base from V and 2 bases from J, with 15 bases in between. This CDR3 comprises 18 residues. Assay: immunoSEQ multiplex PCR; the TCRdb copy retains only in-frame clones and omits some. This table holds roughly 150,000 clones, about 89% found once. These data originate in a study of T cell responses to AZD1222 COVID-19 vaccine. Points from the study as a whole: The donor cohort was predominantly white British with a female majority, and clonal diversity may have been underestimated. Samples come after the peak T cell response, not at day 14.

This TCR derives from an adult who received the AZD1222 COVID-19 vaccine. Sequenced material: peripheral blood, taken 28 days after the second AZD1222 dose. The rearrangement links TRBV7-2 to TRBJ1-6; TRBD1 might be the D (6 bases). CDR3 region: CASSLVRPGEPYNSPLHF. The DNA of the CDR3 is TGTGCCAGCAGCTTAGTTCGGCCAGGGGAACCCTATAATTCACCCCTCCACTTT. The complete variable domain, with remaining parts taken from reference TRBV7-2 and TRBJ1-6, reads GAGVSQSPSNKVTEKGKDVELRCDPISGHTALYWYRQSLGQGLEFLIYFQGNSAPDKSGLPSDRFSAERTGGSVSTLTIQRTQQEDSAVYLCASSLVRPGEPYNSPLHFGNGTRLTVT.